This T cell receptor (beta chain) came from a study of T cell changes during pregnancy in multiple sclerosis. The method was immunoSEQ multiplex PCR; TCRdb's version includes in-frame clones alone and lacks a portion of them. There are 100,000 or so clones in the sample; 75% to 95% occur only once, and around 3% lies in the top ten. The CDR3 is 15 residues long. V was pared by 4 bases and J by 8 bases, with 17 bases between. The germline gives CDR1 SEHNR, CDR2 FQNEAQ (reference sequence). The sequencing here drew on peripheral blood, taken in the second trimester of pregnancy. The chain joins TRBV7-9 to TRBJ2-2; maybe TRBD2 (5 bases). The source of this sequence is a female donor with multiple sclerosis, enrolled in a pregnancy study. The CDR3 sequence: CASSSPSQRPGELFF. The DNA of the CDR3 is TGTGCCAGCAGCTCCCCAAGTCAGCGGCCGGGGGAGCTGTTTTTT.